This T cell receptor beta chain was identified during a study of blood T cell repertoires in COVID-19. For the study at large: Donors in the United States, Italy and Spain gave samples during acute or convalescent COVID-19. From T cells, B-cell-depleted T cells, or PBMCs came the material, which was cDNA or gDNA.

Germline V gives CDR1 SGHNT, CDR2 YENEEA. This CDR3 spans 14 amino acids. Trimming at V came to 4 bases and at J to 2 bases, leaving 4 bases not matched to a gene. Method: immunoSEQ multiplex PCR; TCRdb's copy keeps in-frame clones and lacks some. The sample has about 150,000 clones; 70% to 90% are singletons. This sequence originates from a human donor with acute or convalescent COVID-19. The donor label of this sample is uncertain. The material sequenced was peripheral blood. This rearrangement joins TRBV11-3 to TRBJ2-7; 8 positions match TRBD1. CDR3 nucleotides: TGTGCCAGCAGCTCCGGACAGGGCGCCTACGAGCAGTACTTC. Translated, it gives CASSSGQGAYEQYF.